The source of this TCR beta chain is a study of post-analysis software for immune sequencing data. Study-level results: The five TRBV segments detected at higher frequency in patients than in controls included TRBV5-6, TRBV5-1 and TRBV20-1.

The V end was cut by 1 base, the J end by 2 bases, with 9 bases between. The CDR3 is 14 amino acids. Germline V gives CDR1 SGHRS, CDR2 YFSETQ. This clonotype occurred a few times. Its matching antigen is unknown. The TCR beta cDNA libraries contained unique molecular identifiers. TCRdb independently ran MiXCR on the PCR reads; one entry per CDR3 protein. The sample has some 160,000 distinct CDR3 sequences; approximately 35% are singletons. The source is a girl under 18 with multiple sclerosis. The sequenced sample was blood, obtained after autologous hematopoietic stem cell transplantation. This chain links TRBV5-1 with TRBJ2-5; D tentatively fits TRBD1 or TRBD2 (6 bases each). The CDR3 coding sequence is TGCGCCAGCAGCTTGTCGGGGGCTCAAGAGACCCAGTACTTC. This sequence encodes CASSLSGAQETQYF.